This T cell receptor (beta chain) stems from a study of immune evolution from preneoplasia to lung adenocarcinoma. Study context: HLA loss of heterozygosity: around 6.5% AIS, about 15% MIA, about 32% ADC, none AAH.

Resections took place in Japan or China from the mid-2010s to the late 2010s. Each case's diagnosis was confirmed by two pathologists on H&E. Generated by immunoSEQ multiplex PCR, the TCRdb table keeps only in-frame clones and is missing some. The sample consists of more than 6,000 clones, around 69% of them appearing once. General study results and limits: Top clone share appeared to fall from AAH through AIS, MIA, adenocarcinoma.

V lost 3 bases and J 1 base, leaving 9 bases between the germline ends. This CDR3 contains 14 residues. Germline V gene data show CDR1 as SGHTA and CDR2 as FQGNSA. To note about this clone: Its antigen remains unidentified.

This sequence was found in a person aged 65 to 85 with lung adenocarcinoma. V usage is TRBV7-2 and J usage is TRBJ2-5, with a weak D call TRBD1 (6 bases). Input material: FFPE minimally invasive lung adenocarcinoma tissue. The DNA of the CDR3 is TGTGCCAGCAGCTTGGGGACATTCCAAGAGACCCAGTACTTC. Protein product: CASSLGTFQETQYF.